These T cell receptor beta chains were read from a single sample in a study of cytomegalovirus exposure and HLA in healthy donors. Produced via immunoSEQ multiplex PCR; TCRdb's table is partial and in-frame only. The sample consists of over 100,000 clones, approximately 89% of them appearing once. Sequencing input: PBMCs. Receptors originate from a woman under 30 in good health and CMV-seronegative. The CDR3 runs from the conserved cysteine through the conserved F or W. Fields, in order: J gene, clone size, V gene, D gene, CDR3 DNA, CDR3 protein. D genes are given only for firm matches. Expanded clones are given a class, and other clones once, few, many or no size at all.

j_call: TRBJ1-1; clone_size: NA; v_call: TRBV29-1; d_call: TRBD1; cdr3_nt: TGCAGCTCGAGACAGGGGAGCGCTGAAGCTTTCTTT; cdr3_aa: CSSRQGSAEAFF
j_call: TRBJ2-1; clone_size: NA; v_call: TRBV4-2; d_call: TRBD2; cdr3_nt: TGTGCCAGCAGCCAAGATAGCGGGGGAGCCTACAATGAGCAGTTCTTC; cdr3_aa: CASSQDSGGAYNEQFF
j_call: TRBJ2-2; clone_size: NA; v_call: TRBV18; d_call: TRBD2; cdr3_nt: TGTGCCAGCTCACCACCGGGACTAGCGGGGGAATCGAACACCGGGGAGCTGTTTTTT; cdr3_aa: CASSPPGLAGESNTGELFF
j_call: TRBJ2-2; clone_size: NA; v_call: TRBV28; d_call: NA; cdr3_nt: TGTGCCAGCTCCGGTCCCGGTCTGGGGGAGCTGTTTTTT; cdr3_aa: CASSGPGLGELFF
j_call: TRBJ2-3; clone_size: NA; v_call: TRBV7-3; d_call: NA; cdr3_nt: TGTGCCAGCAGCTTATACATGGGGCCAGGAGATACGCAGTATTTT; cdr3_aa: CASSLYMGPGDTQYF
j_call: TRBJ1-2; clone_size: NA; v_call: TRBV7-3; d_call: NA; cdr3_nt: TGTGCCAGCAGCTCGGGACAAAACTATGGCTACACCTTC; cdr3_aa: CASSSGQNYGYTF
j_call: TRBJ1-6; clone_size: NA; v_call: TRBV19; d_call: NA; cdr3_nt: TGTGCCAGTAATCCATCTCCAGCGAGGAGCTCCTATAATTCACCCCTCCACTTT; cdr3_aa: CASNPSPARSSYNSPLHF
j_call: TRBJ2-1; clone_size: once; v_call: TRBV6-5; d_call: TRBD2; cdr3_nt: TGTGCCAGCAGTTATAACGGACTAGCGGGGGGCAGGGAGCAGTTCTTC; cdr3_aa: CASSYNGLAGGREQFF
j_call: TRBJ1-1; clone_size: NA; v_call: TRBV11-2; d_call: TRBD1; cdr3_nt: TGTGCCAGCAGGAGGGGGCCCCCGGTCGCTGAAGCTTTCTTT; cdr3_aa: CASRRGPPVAEAFF
j_call: TRBJ1-5; clone_size: once; v_call: TRBV28; d_call: TRBD1; cdr3_nt: TGTGCCAGCAAACAAGGGGGCAGGGAGCCCCAGCATTTT; cdr3_aa: CASKQGGREPQHF
j_call: TRBJ2-2; clone_size: few; v_call: TRBV5-1; d_call: TRBD2; cdr3_nt: TGCGCCAGCAGCCCCAGGGCGGGGGGTCTCACCGGGGAGCTGTTTTTT; cdr3_aa: CASSPRAGGLTGELFF
j_call: TRBJ2-4; clone_size: NA; v_call: TRBV28; d_call: NA; cdr3_nt: TGTGCCAGCAGTTTCGGGAGACCAAACATTCAGTACTTC; cdr3_aa: CASSFGRPNIQYF
j_call: TRBJ1-4; clone_size: NA; v_call: TRBV7-9; d_call: TRBD1; cdr3_nt: TGTGCCAGCAGCGACACTGGACAGGCTTTATGG; cdr3_aa: CASSDTGQALW
j_call: TRBJ1-2; clone_size: NA; v_call: TRBV6-1; d_call: TRBD1; cdr3_nt: TGTGCCAGCAGTACCCGGGACAGGGTCTATGGCTACACCTTC; cdr3_aa: CASSTRDRVYGYTF
j_call: TRBJ1-4; clone_size: NA; v_call: TRBV14; d_call: TRBD1; cdr3_nt: TGTGCCAGCAGCCAAGACCCCTGGGACAGGGGAGGAGAAAAACTGTTTTTT; cdr3_aa: CASSQDPWDRGGEKLFF
j_call: TRBJ2-5; clone_size: NA; v_call: TRBV5-1; d_call: TRBD2; cdr3_nt: TGCGCCAGCAGCTCCACCGGACTAGGGAGTGAGACCCAGTACTTC; cdr3_aa: CASSSTGLGSETQYF
j_call: TRBJ1-4; clone_size: NA; v_call: TRBV25-1; d_call: TRBD1; cdr3_nt: TGTGCCAGCGGCAGCCACAGGGGGTCTAATGAAAAACTGTTTTTT; cdr3_aa: CASGSHRGSNEKLFF
j_call: TRBJ2-2; clone_size: few; v_call: TRBV27; d_call: NA; cdr3_nt: TGTGCCAGCAGTTTATTTGGGTCGGGGAGCAACACCGGGGAGCTGTTTTTT; cdr3_aa: CASSLFGSGSNTGELFF
j_call: TRBJ1-1; clone_size: NA; v_call: TRBV15; d_call: TRBD1; cdr3_nt: TGTGCCACCAGCAGAGATCGACAGGGCGCTGAAGCTTTCTTT; cdr3_aa: CATSRDRQGAEAFF
j_call: TRBJ1-2; clone_size: NA; v_call: TRBV4-1; d_call: NA; cdr3_nt: TGCGCCAGCAGCCAAGCTTCCGGCTATGGCTACACCTTC; cdr3_aa: CASSQASGYGYTF
j_call: TRBJ1-2; clone_size: NA; v_call: TRBV10-3; d_call: NA; cdr3_nt: TGTGCCATCAGTGTTGAGGGATCGGGAGAGCCCTACTATGGCTACACCTTC; cdr3_aa: CAISVEGSGEPYYGYTF
j_call: TRBJ1-1; clone_size: NA; v_call: TRBV5-3; d_call: NA; cdr3_nt: TGTGCCAGAAGAATAGGGGTACTACGATTCAACACTGAAGCTTTCTTT; cdr3_aa: CARRIGVLRFNTEAFF
j_call: TRBJ2-2; clone_size: NA; v_call: TRBV14; d_call: NA; cdr3_nt: TGTGCCAGCAGCCAAGACGCGAACACCGGGGAGCTGTTTTTT; cdr3_aa: CASSQDANTGELFF
j_call: TRBJ2-2; clone_size: NA; v_call: TRBV11-2; d_call: TRBD1; cdr3_nt: TGTGCCAGCAGCCCGAGACAGGGGGTCGGGGAGCTGTTTTTT; cdr3_aa: CASSPRQGVGELFF
j_call: TRBJ2-3; clone_size: NA; v_call: TRBV11-2; d_call: TRBD2; cdr3_nt: TGTGCCAGCAGCTTTCGACCGGGAGGTCTCTGGGATACGCAGTATTTT; cdr3_aa: CASSFRPGGLWDTQYF
j_call: TRBJ1-2; clone_size: NA; v_call: TRBV4-1; d_call: TRBD1; cdr3_nt: TGCGCCAGCAGCCAAGGGACAGGGGATGGCTACACCTTC; cdr3_aa: CASSQGTGDGYTF
j_call: TRBJ1-2; clone_size: NA; v_call: TRBV7-9; d_call: NA; cdr3_nt: TGTGCCAGCAGCTTTGCGAGAAACTATGGCTACACCTTC; cdr3_aa: CASSFARNYGYTF
j_call: TRBJ1-2; clone_size: NA; v_call: TRBV10-1; d_call: TRBD1; cdr3_nt: TGCGCCAGCAGTGCGGGACAGGGGCTTGGCTACACCTTC; cdr3_aa: CASSAGQGLGYTF
j_call: TRBJ2-2; clone_size: NA; v_call: TRBV6-4; d_call: TRBD1; cdr3_nt: TGTGCCAGCAGTTCCGGACAGGCCCGAGCCGGGGAGCTGTTTTTT; cdr3_aa: CASSSGQARAGELFF
j_call: TRBJ1-2; clone_size: NA; v_call: TRBV5-4; d_call: NA; cdr3_nt: TGTGCCAGCAGCTTGGTTAGGAGCCCTGGCTACACCTTC; cdr3_aa: CASSLVRSPGYTF
j_call: TRBJ1-2; clone_size: NA; v_call: TRBV27; d_call: NA; cdr3_nt: TGTGCCAGCAGTCCCAGGGTTTTCTATGGCTACACCTTC; cdr3_aa: CASSPRVFYGYTF
j_call: TRBJ1-5; clone_size: NA; v_call: TRBV5-6; d_call: NA; cdr3_nt: TGTGCCAGCAGCGCGTACCATCAGCCCCAGCATTTT; cdr3_aa: CASSAYHQPQHF
j_call: TRBJ2-7; clone_size: NA; v_call: TRBV4-1; d_call: NA; cdr3_nt: TGCGCCAGCAGCCAGGGCCGTGGACAGAACGAGCAGTACTTC; cdr3_aa: CASSQGRGQNEQYF
j_call: TRBJ2-5; clone_size: NA; v_call: TRBV2; d_call: NA; cdr3_nt: TGTGCCAGCAGTCAACTACTTCAAGAGACCCAGTACTTC; cdr3_aa: CASSQLLQETQYF
j_call: TRBJ2-5; clone_size: NA; v_call: TRBV5-1; d_call: NA; cdr3_nt: TGCGCCAGCAGCCCGAACTTGGGGAGACGAGAGACCCAGTACTTC; cdr3_aa: CASSPNLGRRETQYF
j_call: TRBJ1-2; clone_size: NA; v_call: TRBV19; d_call: NA; cdr3_nt: TGTGCCAGTAGTTGGACTGACCGAGGCTCTGGCTACACCTTC; cdr3_aa: CASSWTDRGSGYTF
j_call: TRBJ2-2; clone_size: NA; v_call: TRBV6-1; d_call: TRBD2; cdr3_nt: TGTGCCAGCAGTGTTCGTAGGCGGGGGGCCCCCGAGGAGCTGTTTTTT; cdr3_aa: CASSVRRRGAPEELFF
j_call: TRBJ1-1; clone_size: NA; v_call: TRBV5-1; d_call: NA; cdr3_nt: TGCGCCAGCAGTTTTCGGGCTCCGGGAGGAGGAACTGAAGCTTTCTTT; cdr3_aa: CASSFRAPGGGTEAFF
j_call: TRBJ2-1; clone_size: NA; v_call: TRBV6-1; d_call: NA; cdr3_nt: TGTGCCAGCGGAGCGGGTGAGCAGTTCTTC; cdr3_aa: CASGAGEQFF
j_call: TRBJ1-5; clone_size: NA; v_call: TRBV7-2; d_call: NA; cdr3_nt: TGTGCCAGCAGCTTAGGGCCTAATCAGCCCCAGCATTTT; cdr3_aa: CASSLGPNQPQHF
j_call: TRBJ1-5; clone_size: NA; v_call: TRBV10-3; d_call: NA; cdr3_nt: TGTGCCACTAACAACAGGGATAGCAATCAGCCCCAGCATTTT; cdr3_aa: CATNNRDSNQPQHF
j_call: TRBJ1-6; clone_size: NA; v_call: TRBV4-1; d_call: NA; cdr3_nt: TGCGCCAGCAGCCAAGGGGCGGGGGCACTTTCACCCCTCCACTTT; cdr3_aa: CASSQGAGALSPLHF
j_call: TRBJ1-1; clone_size: NA; v_call: TRBV6-1; d_call: NA; cdr3_nt: TGTGCCAGCAGTGAAGCGGGCAGGGTTCAAGCAGCTTTCTTT; cdr3_aa: CASSEAGRVQAAFF
j_call: TRBJ1-6; clone_size: NA; v_call: TRBV18; d_call: NA; cdr3_nt: TGTGCCAGCTCACCAGGGGCGGATAATTCACCCCTCCACTTT; cdr3_aa: CASSPGADNSPLHF
j_call: TRBJ1-5; clone_size: NA; v_call: TRBV19; d_call: NA; cdr3_nt: TGTGCCAGTAGTAGGGGGGATCTTAGCAATCAGCCCCAGCATTTT; cdr3_aa: CASSRGDLSNQPQHF
j_call: TRBJ1-5; clone_size: NA; v_call: TRBV19; d_call: NA; cdr3_nt: TGTGCCAGTAGTATACCTAACAATCAGCCCCAGCATTTT; cdr3_aa: CASSIPNNQPQHF
j_call: TRBJ1-3; clone_size: NA; v_call: TRBV19; d_call: NA; cdr3_nt: TGTGCCACCGATCCAGGGTTCTCTGGAAACACCATATATTTT; cdr3_aa: CATDPGFSGNTIYF
j_call: TRBJ2-1; clone_size: once; v_call: TRBV6-6; d_call: TRBD1; cdr3_nt: TGTGCCAGCCGGACAGGCTACAATGAGCAGTTCTTC; cdr3_aa: CASRTGYNEQFF
j_call: TRBJ2-3; clone_size: NA; v_call: TRBV28; d_call: NA; cdr3_nt: TGTGCCAGCAGTCCTCAACAGGGCACAGATACGCAGTATTTT; cdr3_aa: CASSPQQGTDTQYF
j_call: TRBJ1-2; clone_size: NA; v_call: TRBV25-1; d_call: NA; cdr3_nt: TGTGCCAGCAGTGAGACCACAGGGTGGCACTATGGCTACACCTTC; cdr3_aa: CASSETTGWHYGYTF